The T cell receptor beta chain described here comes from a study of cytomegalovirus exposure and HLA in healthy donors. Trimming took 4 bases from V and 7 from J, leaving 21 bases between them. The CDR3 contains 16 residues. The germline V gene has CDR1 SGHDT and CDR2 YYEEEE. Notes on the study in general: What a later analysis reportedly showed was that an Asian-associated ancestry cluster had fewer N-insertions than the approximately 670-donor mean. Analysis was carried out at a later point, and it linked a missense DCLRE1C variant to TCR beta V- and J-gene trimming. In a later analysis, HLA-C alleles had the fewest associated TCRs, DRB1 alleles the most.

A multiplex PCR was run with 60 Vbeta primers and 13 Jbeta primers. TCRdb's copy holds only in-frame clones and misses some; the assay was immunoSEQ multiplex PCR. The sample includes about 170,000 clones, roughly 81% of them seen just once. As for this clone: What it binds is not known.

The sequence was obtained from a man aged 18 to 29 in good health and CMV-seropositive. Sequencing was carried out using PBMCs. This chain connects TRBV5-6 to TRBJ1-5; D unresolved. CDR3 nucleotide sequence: TGTGCCAGCAGCCCACCGACCCGACGGGATAGGCAGCCCCAGCATTTT. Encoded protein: CASSPPTRRDRQPQHF.